This TCR beta chain was documented in a study of blood T cell repertoires in COVID-19. About the research overall: Some COVID-19 samples were acute and others convalescent; all came from the United States, Italy and Spain. Sources were T cells, B-cell-depleted T cells, or PBMCs; the material itself was cDNA or gDNA.

Cohort allocation depended upon clinical history that participants reported. This clone was found a few times. As processed by the authors: Amplification with reference gene primers provided the estimates of nucleated cell counts. The data were produced by immunoSEQ multiplex PCR, yet TCRdb's version contains in-frame clones alone and is incomplete. D and trimming come from the DNA, and the V and J calls and clone size come from that table. Of roughly 140,000 clones in the sample, 70% to 85% were seen once. The CDR3 contains 12 residues. Per germline, CDR1 MGHDK and CDR2 SYGVNS. V was cut by 1 base and J by 6 bases, with 4 bases left in between.

The material sequenced was PBMCs or T cells enriched from blood (not recorded which). The sequence came from a woman younger than 35 who had been exposed to COVID-19. The rearrangement links TRBV25-1 to TRBJ2-1, with D unclear. CDR3 bases: TGTGCCAGCAGTGAATGGAGCAATGAGCAGTTCTTC. This gives the protein CASSEWSNEQFF.